This T cell receptor beta chain derives from a study of vaccination effects on CD4 cells after COVID-19. J gave up 4 bases and V 2 bases, and 3 bases lay outside the gene matches. This CDR3 is 14 amino acids long. Looked up from germline, CDR1 is SGHTA and CDR2 is FQGNSA. On roughly day 9 of culture, CD4+ T cells were separated out. Either the mRNA-1273 or the BNT162b2 vaccine was given to participants as two doses. Notes on the study in general: The study, lacking early post-infection timepoints, had few convalescent patients.

With regard to this clone: What it binds is not known.

Method: immunoSEQ multiplex PCR; TCRdb's copy keeps in-frame clones and lacks some. The data contain tens of thousands of clones, around 73% of them seen just once; the ten biggest clones take up approximately 2.4%. This receptor was identified in a human donor who received a COVID-19 vaccine. Material: CD4+ T cells from PBMCs cultured without peptide, obtained after COVID-19 vaccination. V gene TRBV7-2 combines with J gene TRBJ1-2, with 8 nucleotides matching TRBD1. CDR3 DNA sequence: TGTGCCAGCAGCTTAAGGGACAGGATCTATGGCTACACCTTC. Protein sequence: CASSLRDRIYGYTF.